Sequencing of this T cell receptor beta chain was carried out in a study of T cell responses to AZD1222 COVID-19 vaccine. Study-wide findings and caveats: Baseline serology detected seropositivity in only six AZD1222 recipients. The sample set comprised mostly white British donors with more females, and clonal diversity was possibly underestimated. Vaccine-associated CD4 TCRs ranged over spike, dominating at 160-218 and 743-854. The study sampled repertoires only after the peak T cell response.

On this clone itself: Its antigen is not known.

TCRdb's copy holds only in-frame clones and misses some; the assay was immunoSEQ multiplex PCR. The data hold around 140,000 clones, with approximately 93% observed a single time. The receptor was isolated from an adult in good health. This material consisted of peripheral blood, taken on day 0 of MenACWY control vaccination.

The CDR3 DNA is TGTGCCAGTAGTATTCGGGAAAAACTGTTTTTT. Translated: CASSIREKLFF. The rearrangement uses TRBV19 and TRBJ1-4; D remains ambiguous. CDR3 size: 11 residues. Germline V CDR1 and CDR2: LNHDA, SQIVND (reference sequence). V was trimmed by 3 bases and J by 8 bases, leaving 4 bases between them.